Following are 12 T cell receptor beta chains from one sample sequenced in a study of siplizumab effects on memory and regulatory T cells. Only in-frame clones appear in the TCRdb table, and some are missing; sequencing was by immunoSEQ multiplex PCR. Of 99,000 or so clones in the sample, more than 85% were seen once. What was sequenced was Tregs sorted from blood. The receptor source for this set is a human donor in good health.

Comments on this clone: One end of the junction fails to match germline, which may point to a read error. The chain carries TRBV23-1 and TRBJ2-7; D is perhaps TRBD1 (5 bases). TRBV23-1 is labeled an ORF, and its function is uncertain. The CDR3 contains 17 residues. Here the CDR3 DNA reads TGCGCCAGCAGTCAAAAGGTTGACAGTACCATCTCCTACGAGCAGCACTTC. It is translated as CASSQKVDSTISYEQHF.

The chain combines TRBV9 with TRBJ2-2; TRBD2 matches 10 bases. Germline loops: CDR1 SGDLS, CDR2 YYNGEE. Trimming removed 0 bases from V and 6 bases from J; junction bases left unmatched: 5. The CDR3 loop spans 16 amino acids. This CDR3 is CASSVVERGGAGELFF. As DNA, the CDR3 is TGTGCCAGCAGCGTAGTGGAGCGGGGGGGCGCCGGGGAGCTGTTTTTT.

The rearrangement uses TRBV5-1 and TRBJ1-1; perhaps TRBD1 as D (5 bases). V lost 4 bases, J lost 0 bases, and 13 bases lay in between. From germline, CDR1 is SGHRS and CDR2 YFSETQ. This CDR3 is built from 15 residues. The DNA for the CDR3 is TGCGCCAGCAGCCGGGGATGGGGCATGAACACTGAAGCTTTCTTT. Translation gives CASSRGWGMNTEAFF. The full variable domain, rest sourced from reference TRBV5-1 and TRBJ1-1, is KAGVTQTPRYLIKTRGQQVTLSCSPISGHRSVSWYQQTPGQGLQFLFEYFSETQRNKGNFPGRFSGRQFSNSRSEMNVSTLELGDSALYLCASSRGWGMNTEAFFGQGTRLTVV.

The chain carries TRBV5-4 and TRBJ1-1; no reliable D call. Trimming stripped 0 bases from V and 9 bases from J, with 9 bases between. Germline-derived CDR1 and CDR2 are SGHNT and YYREEE (reference sequence). The CDR3 is made up of 12 amino acids. CDR3 sequence (DNA): TGTGCCAGCAGCTTGGAAGGCCGCCAAGCTTTCTTT. Protein product: CASSLEGRQAFF.

The DNA for the CDR3 is TGCGCCAGCAGCCGAACCGGGACATGGTCCACAGATACGCAGTATTTT. Its protein is CASSRTGTWSTDTQYF. This chain connects TRBV4-1 to TRBJ2-3, with a tentative D call TRBD1 (6 bases). V shed 4 bases and J shed 2 bases, with 16 bases lying between them. Germline loops: CDR1 MGHRA, CDR2 YSYEKL. This CDR3 has 16 residues.

Only one count was recorded for this clone. V is TRBV4-2 and J is TRBJ2-7; D perhaps matches TRBD1 (6 bases). The CDR3 runs to 12 residues. Germline V gene data show CDR1 as LGHNA and CDR2 as YNFKEQ. V shed 0 bases and J shed 6 bases, with 6 bases lying between them. The CDR3 nucleotides are TGTGCCAGCAGCCAAGACAGGGGCGAGCAGTACTTC. This sequence encodes CASSQDRGEQYF.

The V and J genes are TRBV18 and TRBJ1-5; D is unresolved. The V and J ends lost 3 bases and 4 bases respectively, with 13 bases between them. Per the germline V gene, CDR1 is KGHSH and CDR2 is LQKENI. The CDR3 consists of 15 residues. Here the CDR3 reads CASSPRVLPNQPQHF. The CDR3, as DNA: TGTGCCAGCTCACCCCGCGTTTTACCGAATCAGCCCCAGCATTTT.

The chain employs TRBV5-8 and TRBJ1-2; 7 bases are shared with TRBD1. CDR1 and CDR2 (germline): SGHTS, YDEGEE. There are 15 residues in the CDR3. V was pared by 1 base and J by 4 bases, with 7 bases of the junction left unmatched. CDR3 nucleotides: TGTGCCAGCAGCTTGCGGGCAGGGGACAGCTATGGCTACACCTTC. Encoded protein: CASSLRAGDSYGYTF.

J is TRBJ2-3 and V is TRBV6-1, with 9 nucleotides matching TRBD2. Germline CDR1 reads MNHNS; CDR2 reads SASEGT. This CDR3 has 14 amino acids. J was trimmed by 11 bases and V by 4 bases; bases with no gene match: 10. The CDR3 bases are TGTGCCAGCAGTGGGGGGACTAGCCGGGAGAGGCAGTATTTT. Amino acids: CASSGGTSRERQYF.

The chain couples TRBV7-2 to TRBJ2-5; D perhaps matches TRBD2 (6 bases). The CDR3 length is 15 residues. Germline values: CDR1 SGHTA, CDR2 FQGNSA. V shed 4 bases and J shed 2 bases, with 14 bases lying between them. The CDR3 DNA reads TGTGCCAGCAGCTCCCGACCGGCGGGACAAGAGACCCAGTACTTC. Amino acids: CASSSRPAGQETQYF.

The V gene is TRBV18, the J gene TRBJ1-1; D might be TRBD1 (5 bases). The CDR3 extends over 14 amino acids. CDR1 and CDR2 from the germline V gene are KGHSH and LQKENI. Between the trimmed V and J ends, which lost 6 bases and 4 bases, there was a span of 15 bases. CDR3 nucleotides: TGTGCCAGCTCTCCGCTGGGGCTGGTCACTGAAGCTTTCTTT. Translation gives CASSPLGLVTEAFF.

This clone occurred once. V usage is TRBV7-8 and J usage is TRBJ2-3; the match to TRBD2 covers 10 bases. V lost 4 bases and J lost 6; bases outside the gene matches: 10. The CDR3 runs to 16 residues. Germline-derived CDR1 and CDR2 are SGHVS and FQNEAQ. CDR3 bases: TGTGCCAGCAGCTCCCCAGCGGGAGGGCCAACCGATACGCAGTATTTT. Translating gives CASSSPAGGPTDTQYF.